The clone carrying this TCR beta chain occurred many times. The target antigen is unknown. The sample comes from a study of early T cells in non-severe SARS-CoV-2 infection. Study-wide points: The VDJdb matching leaned toward anti-spike CD8 responses and overlooked private and CD4 specificities.

Attached unique molecular identifiers marked individual cDNA molecules. TCRdb used MiXCR to reprocess the 5' RACE reads, holding one entry per CDR3 protein. The table has some 52,000 distinct CDR3 sequences, approximately 8% seen once. Per the germline V gene, CDR1 is SEHNR and CDR2 is FQNEAQ (reference sequence). The CDR3 spans 15 residues. The ends were cut back, 1 base at V and 8 bases at J, with 17 bases in the middle. The V call is TRBV7-9, the J call TRBJ1-2; D not certain. The sequence was obtained from an adult who was a healthcare worker with PCR-confirmed SARS-CoV-2 infection or an uninfected control (not recorded which). The sequencing input was whole blood. CDR3 DNA sequence: TGTGCCAGCAGCTTAGGCGTCAGCCCCAACGTGGGCTACACCTTC. Protein product: CASSLGVSPNVGYTF.